The clone carrying this T cell receptor (beta chain) was found many times. The CDR3 contains 14 residues. Germline assignment: CDR1 SGHDT and CDR2 YYEEEE. V shed 1 base and J shed 3 bases, with 10 bases lying between them. This sample is part of a study of Graves' ophthalmopathy and Graves' hyperthyroidism. In the study overall: Researchers obtained peripheral blood at initial diagnosis, before any treatment had begun.

Every ophthalmopathy donor presented moderate-to-severe activity, CAS ≥3, NOSPECS ≥4 and duration under 3 months. Pregnancy or lactation, uncontrolled infections and other autoimmune diseases were grounds for excluding patients. The authors amplified TCR beta CDR3 regions from RNA transcripts. First-round RT-PCR relied on HTBI primers, and a second-round multiplex PCR came next. Each CDR3 protein gets one entry after TCRdb re-called the multiplex PCR reads with MiXCR. Among 650,000 to 900,000 distinct CDR3 sequences listed, around 40% were seen once. The material sequenced was peripheral blood. V gene TRBV5-6 combines with J gene TRBJ1-2, with D uncertain. The TCR comes from an adult man with Graves' ophthalmopathy. As DNA, the CDR3 is TGTGCCAGCAGCTTGCCTCCGAACGACTATGGCTACACCTTC. This encodes CASSLPPNDYGYTF.